A selection of T cell receptor beta chains follows, all from one sample in a study of T cell repertoires in cytomegalovirus infection. TCRdb processed the reads anew with MiXCR; each CDR3 protein has one entry. The table records approximately 910,000 distinct CDR3 sequences, less than 35% of them present only once. The antigens for these receptors are not known. Sample: cultured CD8+ T cells from PBMCs, taken from culture after CMV antigen stimulation. The source is a human donor in good health (CMV status not recorded). Some clones in this sample may be carry-over from other donors' samples. The CDR3 runs from the conserved cysteine through the conserved F or W. A D gene is named only where the DNA matches it firmly. Some rows have no size entry. The others give once, few or many, or a class for an expanded clone.

j_call: TRBJ2-7; v_call: TRBV4-1; d_call: .; clone_size: once; cdr3_nt: TGCGCCAGCAGCCAAGATCTAACCATCTACGAGCAGTACTTC; cdr3_aa: CASSQDLTIYEQYF
j_call: TRBJ1-6; v_call: TRBV27; d_call: TRBD1; clone_size: .; cdr3_nt: TGTGCCAGCAGTTTGACAGGGGACAGCCCAAATTCACCCCTCCACTTT; cdr3_aa: CASSLTGDSPNSPLHF
j_call: TRBJ2-1; v_call: TRBV19; d_call: TRBD2; clone_size: .; cdr3_nt: TGTGCCAGTTCTATGGGCGGGGGGCGCAATGAGCAGTTCTTC; cdr3_aa: CASSMGGGRNEQFF
j_call: TRBJ2-1; v_call: TRBV12-3/TRBV12-4; d_call: .; clone_size: few; cdr3_nt: TGTGCCAGCAGTTACGTGCCCTCCTACAATGAGCAGTTCTTC; cdr3_aa: CASSYVPSYNEQFF
j_call: TRBJ2-2; v_call: TRBV7-9; d_call: .; clone_size: few; cdr3_nt: TGTGCCAGCAGCTTAGCGTCGGTCGGGGAAACCGGGGAGCTGTTTTTT; cdr3_aa: CASSLASVGETGELFF
j_call: TRBJ2-5; v_call: TRBV7-8; d_call: .; clone_size: many; cdr3_nt: TGTGCCAGCAGCTTAGAGGAATTCGGACGGGACGCTGGGTACTTC; cdr3_aa: CASSLEEFGRDAGYF
j_call: TRBJ1-4; v_call: TRBV7-2; d_call: .; clone_size: many; cdr3_nt: TGTGCCAGCACCGACCCAGGTCTGGGTGAAAAACTGTTTTTT; cdr3_aa: CASTDPGLGEKLFF
j_call: TRBJ2-1; v_call: TRBV10-3; d_call: TRBD2; clone_size: .; cdr3_nt: TGTGCCATCAGTGAAGTGCGGGGGGCCGGGAATGAGCAGTTCTTC; cdr3_aa: CAISEVRGAGNEQFF
j_call: TRBJ2-1; v_call: TRBV2; d_call: TRBD1; clone_size: .; cdr3_nt: TGTGCCAACAGTGCCATCCGGGACAGGCTTCCCAGCAATGAGCAGTTCTTC; cdr3_aa: CANSAIRDRLPSNEQFF
j_call: TRBJ1-6; v_call: TRBV7-2; d_call: .; clone_size: many; cdr3_nt: TGTGCCAGCAGCTTGAACCCGGGCGGGTATTCACCCCTCCACTTT; cdr3_aa: CASSLNPGGYSPLHF
j_call: TRBJ1-1; v_call: TRBV27; d_call: .; clone_size: .; cdr3_nt: TGTGCCAGCACCGGGTCCGCCTTGAACACTGAAGCTTTCTTT; cdr3_aa: CASTGSALNTEAFF
j_call: TRBJ1-2; v_call: TRBV27; d_call: TRBD1; clone_size: few; cdr3_nt: TGTGCCAGCAGTTTATCGCAGGGGGCGGTTAACTATGGCTACACCTTC; cdr3_aa: CASSLSQGAVNYGYTF
j_call: TRBJ2-5; v_call: TRBV27; d_call: .; clone_size: few; cdr3_nt: TGTGCCAGCAGTTTAGGGCCTAACCAAGAGACCCAGTACTTC; cdr3_aa: CASSLGPNQETQYF
j_call: TRBJ1-5; v_call: TRBV24-1; d_call: TRBD1; clone_size: .; cdr3_nt: TGTGCCACCAGTGTAGGGGGCTTCAATCAGCCCCAGCATTTT; cdr3_aa: CATSVGGFNQPQHF
j_call: TRBJ2-3; v_call: TRBV24-1; d_call: TRBD1; clone_size: .; cdr3_nt: TGTGCCACCAGAGGACAGGGGACAGATACGCAGTATTTT; cdr3_aa: CATRGQGTDTQYF
j_call: TRBJ1-2; v_call: TRBV6-6; d_call: TRBD1; clone_size: .; cdr3_nt: TGTGCCAGCAGATTCTGGGACAGGGATTACTATGGCTACACCTTC; cdr3_aa: CASRFWDRDYYGYTF
j_call: TRBJ1-1; v_call: TRBV7-6; d_call: .; clone_size: many; cdr3_nt: TGTGCCAGCAGCCCCGGTACTGTGGGCACTGAAGCTTTCTTT; cdr3_aa: CASSPGTVGTEAFF
j_call: TRBJ2-5; v_call: TRBV12-5; d_call: TRBD2; clone_size: .; cdr3_nt: TGTGCTAGTGGTCCCTCGGGGGGGCACGACCAAGAGACCCAGTACTTC; cdr3_aa: CASGPSGGHDQETQYF
j_call: TRBJ1-1; v_call: TRBV5-1; d_call: .; clone_size: .; cdr3_nt: TGCGCCAGCAGCTTGGGTCCGGGGGCGGAGAACACTGAAGCTTTCTTT; cdr3_aa: CASSLGPGAENTEAFF
j_call: TRBJ2-3; v_call: TRBV12-3/TRBV12-4; d_call: TRBD2; clone_size: .; cdr3_nt: TGTGCCAGCAGTCCTAGCGGGGGGACTTATTTCGGGCAGTATTTT; cdr3_aa: CASSPSGGTYFGQYF
j_call: TRBJ1-5; v_call: TRBV7-9; d_call: TRBD1; clone_size: few; cdr3_nt: TGTGCCAGCAGCTTGGACAGGGAGATTGGACAGCCCCAGCATTTT; cdr3_aa: CASSLDREIGQPQHF
j_call: TRBJ1-1; v_call: TRBV11-1; d_call: .; clone_size: .; cdr3_nt: TGTGCCAGCAGCTTAATGGTCCCCGCCGACACTGAAGCTTTCTTT; cdr3_aa: CASSLMVPADTEAFF
j_call: TRBJ1-1; v_call: TRBV10-1; d_call: .; clone_size: few; cdr3_nt: TGCGCCAGCAGTGGACAAAGCACTGAAGCTTTCTTT; cdr3_aa: CASSGQSTEAFF
j_call: TRBJ2-3; v_call: TRBV5-1; d_call: .; clone_size: many; cdr3_nt: TGCGCCAGCAGCCCCCTTTGGGGCAGAAACACAGATACGCAGTATTTT; cdr3_aa: CASSPLWGRNTDTQYF
j_call: TRBJ1-2; v_call: TRBV28; d_call: TRBD1; clone_size: .; cdr3_nt: TGTGCCAGCAGTTTATTGAGGACAGGGAGGGAAGACTATGGCTACACCTTC; cdr3_aa: CASSLLRTGREDYGYTF
j_call: TRBJ1-6; v_call: TRBV27; d_call: .; clone_size: .; cdr3_nt: TGTGCCAGCATGTACGGGAATATGGGTTCACCCCTCCACTTT; cdr3_aa: CASMYGNMGSPLHF
j_call: TRBJ2-7; v_call: TRBV7-8; d_call: TRBD1; clone_size: few; cdr3_nt: TGTGCCAGCAGCTTAGAGGGGACAGACTACGAGCAGTACTTC; cdr3_aa: CASSLEGTDYEQYF
j_call: TRBJ2-1; v_call: TRBV4-1; d_call: .; clone_size: .; cdr3_nt: TGCGCCAGCAGATTCCGTCTTAGCTCCTACAATGAGCAGTTCTTC; cdr3_aa: CASRFRLSSYNEQFF
j_call: TRBJ1-5; v_call: TRBV12-3/TRBV12-4; d_call: .; clone_size: few; cdr3_nt: TGTGCCAGCACCTTGAGTGGGCCCCAGCATTTT; cdr3_aa: CASTLSGPQHF
j_call: TRBJ2-4; v_call: TRBV20-1; d_call: .; clone_size: .; cdr3_nt: TGCAGTGCTAGGGGGGACGGGGATAACATTCAGTACTTC; cdr3_aa: CSARGDGDNIQYF
j_call: TRBJ2-3; v_call: TRBV27; d_call: .; clone_size: .; cdr3_nt: TGTGCCAGCAGTTTGGGCTATAACACAGATACGCAGTATTTT; cdr3_aa: CASSLGYNTDTQYF
j_call: TRBJ1-1; v_call: TRBV12-3/TRBV12-4; d_call: TRBD1; clone_size: .; cdr3_nt: TGTGCCAGCAGTCTCGGACAGGGTGGAGCTTTCTTT; cdr3_aa: CASSLGQGGAFF
j_call: TRBJ1-1; v_call: TRBV7-6; d_call: .; clone_size: .; cdr3_nt: TGTGCCAGCAGCTTATCCTCGGCCGGTGAAGCTTTCTTT; cdr3_aa: CASSLSSAGEAFF
j_call: TRBJ2-1; v_call: TRBV2; d_call: .; clone_size: .; cdr3_nt: TGTGCCAGCAGTGCTGGGACAAACTACAATGAGCAGTTCTTC; cdr3_aa: CASSAGTNYNEQFF
j_call: TRBJ1-1; v_call: TRBV15; d_call: .; clone_size: .; cdr3_nt: TGTGCCACCAGCAAAAAAAGGGGCCGGGGAACTGAAGCTTTCTTT; cdr3_aa: CATSKKRGRGTEAFF
j_call: TRBJ1-2; v_call: TRBV12-3/TRBV12-4; d_call: .; clone_size: .; cdr3_nt: TGTGCCAGCAGTTCCGCCGGCCATCCTACGGGCTACACCTTC; cdr3_aa: CASSSAGHPTGYTF
j_call: TRBJ1-5; v_call: TRBV18; d_call: .; clone_size: .; cdr3_nt: TGTGCCAGCTTACCGGAGGGACTCAGCAATCAGCCCCAGCATTTT; cdr3_aa: CASLPEGLSNQPQHF
j_call: TRBJ1-1; v_call: TRBV9; d_call: .; clone_size: .; cdr3_nt: TGTGCCAGCAGCGTGAACCTGCCGGGGAACACTGAAGCTTTCTTT; cdr3_aa: CASSVNLPGNTEAFF
j_call: TRBJ1-6; v_call: TRBV6-5; d_call: .; clone_size: few; cdr3_nt: TGTGCCAGCAGTCCCCGCGGGAAGGGAGATAATTCACCCCTCCACTTT; cdr3_aa: CASSPRGKGDNSPLHF
j_call: TRBJ2-3; v_call: TRBV19; d_call: TRBD1; clone_size: .; cdr3_nt: TGTGCCAGTAGTATCGTGCCAGGGGGCCCAGATACGCAGTATTTT; cdr3_aa: CASSIVPGGPDTQYF
j_call: TRBJ2-7; v_call: TRBV6-1; d_call: .; clone_size: once; cdr3_nt: TGTGCCAGCAGTGAATGGGGACCCGGCTCCTACGAGCAGTACTTC; cdr3_aa: CASSEWGPGSYEQYF
j_call: TRBJ1-5; v_call: TRBV6-5; d_call: .; clone_size: .; cdr3_nt: TGTGCCAGCAGCCCGTGGGTGGCTGGGGATCAGCCCCAGCATTTT; cdr3_aa: CASSPWVAGDQPQHF
j_call: TRBJ1-5; v_call: TRBV27; d_call: .; clone_size: .; cdr3_nt: TGTGCCAGCAGTTTTTGGTCGGGTGGACAGCCCCAGCATTTT; cdr3_aa: CASSFWSGGQPQHF
j_call: TRBJ2-5; v_call: TRBV6-5; d_call: TRBD2; clone_size: .; cdr3_nt: TGTGCCAGCACCGAGACTAGCGGGGGATTGAGAGAGACCCAGTACTTC; cdr3_aa: CASTETSGGLRETQYF
j_call: TRBJ2-2; v_call: TRBV19; d_call: TRBD1; clone_size: few; cdr3_nt: TGTGCCACAGACAGGGTACCCGGGGAGCTGTTTTTT; cdr3_aa: CATDRVPGELFF
j_call: TRBJ2-1; v_call: TRBV7-9; d_call: .; clone_size: .; cdr3_nt: TGTGCCAGCAGCCCCCTTGACCCATCAGCGTGGGATGAGCAGTTCTTC; cdr3_aa: CASSPLDPSAWDEQFF
j_call: TRBJ1-2; v_call: TRBV7-2; d_call: .; clone_size: many; cdr3_nt: TGTGCCGACGACGGTGTTAACTATGGCTACACCTTC; cdr3_aa: CADDGVNYGYTF